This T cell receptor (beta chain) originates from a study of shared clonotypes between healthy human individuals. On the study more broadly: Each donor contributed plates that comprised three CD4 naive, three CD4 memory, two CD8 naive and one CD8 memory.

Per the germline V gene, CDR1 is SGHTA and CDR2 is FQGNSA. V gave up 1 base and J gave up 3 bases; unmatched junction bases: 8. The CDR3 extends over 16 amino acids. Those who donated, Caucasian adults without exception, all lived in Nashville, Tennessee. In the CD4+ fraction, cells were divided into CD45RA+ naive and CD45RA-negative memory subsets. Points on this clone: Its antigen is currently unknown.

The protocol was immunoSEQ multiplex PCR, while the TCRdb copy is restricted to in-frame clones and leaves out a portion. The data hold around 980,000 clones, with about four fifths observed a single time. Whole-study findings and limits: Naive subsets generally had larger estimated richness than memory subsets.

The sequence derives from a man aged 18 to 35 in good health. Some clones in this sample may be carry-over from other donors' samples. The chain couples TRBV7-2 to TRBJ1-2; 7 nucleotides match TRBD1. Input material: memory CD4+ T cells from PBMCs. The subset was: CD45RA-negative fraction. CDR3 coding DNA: TGTGCCAGCAGCTTAGGCGGGACAGCGGTAGACTATGGCTACACCTTC. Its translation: CASSLGGTAVDYGYTF.